A single sample gave rise to the 2 T cell receptor beta chains below, sequenced in a study of spatial heterogeneity in lung cancer. TCRdb re-called the 5' RACE reads with MiXCR, one entry per CDR3 protein. Found here are 2,500 to 3,000 distinct CDR3 sequences, roughly 8.5% of them singletons; the top ten hold around 40%. Time point reported: sample taken at primary tumor resection. Without sorting, whole RNA was sequenced from tumor, nontumor lung or frozen PBMC. This material consisted of normal lung tissue next to the tumor, taken at surgery. The receptor set was obtained from a male donor with early-stage non-small cell lung cancer.

In its sample, this clonotype was seen many times. This beta chain is a stray sequence in a library constructed for alpha chains; its clone size is not meaningful. The genes are TRBV12-3 or TRBV12-4 and TRBJ1-5, with 9 positions matching TRBD1. V was clipped by 5 bases and J by 12 bases; unmatched bases: 8. The CDR3 runs to 13 residues. The CDR3, as DNA: TGTGCCAGCAGTAGGACAGGGGTGGGGTTCCAGCATTTT. Amino acid sequence: CASSRTGVGFQHF.

This clonotype is judged medium-sized. This beta chain is an off-target read within a library intended for alpha chains, so its frequency means little. CDR3 region: CASTEIAGGASTGELFF. The DNA of the CDR3 is TGTGCCAGCACAGAAATAGCGGGAGGGGCTTCCACCGGGGAGCTGTTTTTT. The chain combines TRBV6-6 with TRBJ2-2, with 11 bases fitting TRBD2. The V gene's germline CDR1 is MNHNY and CDR2 SVGAGI (reference sequence). This CDR3 has 17 amino acids. J gave up 4 bases and V 7 bases, and 11 bases lay outside the gene matches.